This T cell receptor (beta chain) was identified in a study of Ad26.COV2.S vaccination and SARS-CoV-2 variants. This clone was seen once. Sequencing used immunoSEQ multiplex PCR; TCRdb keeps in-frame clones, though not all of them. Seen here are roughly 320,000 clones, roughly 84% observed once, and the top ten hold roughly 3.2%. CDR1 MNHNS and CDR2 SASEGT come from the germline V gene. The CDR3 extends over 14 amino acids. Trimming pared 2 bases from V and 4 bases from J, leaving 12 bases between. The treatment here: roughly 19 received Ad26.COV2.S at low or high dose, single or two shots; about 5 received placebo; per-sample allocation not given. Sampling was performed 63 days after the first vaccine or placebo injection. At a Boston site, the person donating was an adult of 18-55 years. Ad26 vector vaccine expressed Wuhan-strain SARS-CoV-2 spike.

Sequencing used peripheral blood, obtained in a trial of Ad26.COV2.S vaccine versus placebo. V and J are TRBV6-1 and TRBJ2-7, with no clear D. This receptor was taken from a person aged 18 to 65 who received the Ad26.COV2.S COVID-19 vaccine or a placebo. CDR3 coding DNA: TGTGCCAGCAGTGAACTGGGTCCAAGGTACGAGCAGTACTTC. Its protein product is CASSELGPRYEQYF.